In this sample, the clone carrying this TCR beta chain turned up a few times. What it binds is not known. Individual cDNA molecules carried attached unique molecular identifiers. One entry per CDR3 protein, called by TCRdb with MiXCR from the 5' RACE reads. Among 84,000 or so distinct CDR3 sequences listed, 11% to 15% were seen once. The entry originates in a study of early T cells in non-severe SARS-CoV-2 infection. General study findings and limits: Private and CD4 specificities were missed by VDJdb matching, which favored anti-spike CD8 responses.

J gave up 1 base and V 5 bases, and 7 bases lay outside the gene matches. The CDR3 has 16 amino acids. The chain recombines TRBV12-3 or TRBV12-4 with TRBJ2-5, with TRBD1 identical over 10 bases. Sequencing was done on a sample of whole blood. The clonotype originates from an adult who was a healthcare worker with PCR-confirmed SARS-CoV-2 infection or an uninfected control (not recorded which). This chain's CDR3 is CASSPGTGDPQETQYF. CDR3 bases: TGTGCCAGCAGTCCCGGGACAGGGGATCCCCAAGAGACCCAGTACTTC.